This T cell receptor (beta chain) is from a study of shared clonotypes between healthy human individuals. Study observations and caveats: Richness estimates generally favored naive over memory subsets.

The CDR3 totals 13 residues. V lost 5 bases and J lost 3, with 8 bases in between. Germline CDR1 is MNHEY and CDR2 is SVGAGI. Turning to this clone: Its antigen is undetermined.

Method: immunoSEQ multiplex PCR; TCRdb's copy keeps in-frame clones and lacks some. The data hold a few million clones, with around 90% observed a single time. This sequence joins TRBV6-5 and TRBJ1-5, with D tentatively TRBD1 (6 bases). Sequencing was performed on naive CD4+ T cells from PBMCs. Described subset: CD45RA+ positively selected. The clonotype originates from a man between 18 and 29 years old in good health. Some clones in this sample may be carry-over from other donors' samples. The CDR3 loop reads CASSGGANQPQHF. CDR3 nucleotide sequence: TGTGCCAGCAGTGGGGGGGCCAATCAGCCCCAGCATTTT.